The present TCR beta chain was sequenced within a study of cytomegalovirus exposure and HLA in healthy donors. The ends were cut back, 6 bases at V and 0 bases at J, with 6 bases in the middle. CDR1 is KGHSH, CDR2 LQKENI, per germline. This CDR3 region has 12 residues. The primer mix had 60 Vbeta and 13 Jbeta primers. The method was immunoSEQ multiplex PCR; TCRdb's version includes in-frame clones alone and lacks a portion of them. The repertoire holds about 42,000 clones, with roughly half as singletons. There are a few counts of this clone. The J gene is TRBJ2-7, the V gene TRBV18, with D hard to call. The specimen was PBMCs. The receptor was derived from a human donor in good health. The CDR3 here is CASSSSSYEQYF. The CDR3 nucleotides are TGTGCCAGCTCTTCCAGCTCCTACGAGCAGTACTTC.